Listed below are T cell receptor beta chains from one sample, sequenced in a study of blood T cell repertoires in COVID-19. The repertoire was sequenced with immunoSEQ multiplex PCR; TCRdb's copy has only in-frame clones and lacks some. The table lists roughly 300,000 clones, about four fifths of them singletons, with just under 3% in the top ten. The sample comprised peripheral blood. The receptors were gathered from a woman aged 60-70 years with active or convalescent COVID-19. CDR3s include the opening cysteine and the closing phenylalanine or tryptophan. Each record gives: J gene, D gene, V gene, clone size, CDR3 DNA, CDR3 protein. A D gene is named only where the DNA matches it firmly. Some rows mark clone size as missing; the rest say once, few, many or name a class of expanded clone.

TRBJ1-1,TRBD1,TRBV7-7,.,TGTGCCAGCAGCTTTAGGACAGGGGACTTGCGTAAGGATGACGAGGCTGAAGCTTTCTTT,CASSFRTGDLRKDDEAEAFF
TRBJ2-1,TRBD2,TRBV19,.,TGTGCCAGCAGTGCCCGTAGCGGGTCCTACAATGAGCAGTTCTTC,CASSARSGSYNEQFF
TRBJ1-2,.,TRBV19,.,TGTGCCACCATGCCCCGGGGATCCTTCTATGGCTACACCTTC,CATMPRGSFYGYTF
TRBJ1-1,.,TRBV2,.,TGTGCCACCCACGGTAGCGACGCTGAAGCTTTCTTT,CATHGSDAEAFF
TRBJ2-2,.,TRBV11-2,.,TGTGCCAGCAGCTTAGACAGGGTGACGACCGGGGAGCTGTTTTTT,CASSLDRVTTGELFF
TRBJ1-6,.,TRBV20-1,.,TGCAGTGCTAGTTTGGCCGCCGGGCGGGATTCACCCCTCCACTTT,CSASLAAGRDSPLHF
TRBJ1-5,.,TRBV2,few,TGTGCCAGCAGTTCGGACAGAGATAGCAATCAGCCCCAGCATTTT,CASSSDRDSNQPQHF
TRBJ2-5,TRBD1,TRBV5-8,.,TGTGCCAGCAGCCCGACAGGGGGGAGTTCGGAGACCCAGTACTTC,CASSPTGGSSETQYF
TRBJ2-7,.,TRBV11-3,.,TGTGCCAGCAACCTAGGAGGCTACGAGCAGTACTTC,CASNLGGYEQYF
TRBJ1-1,.,TRBV29-1,few,TGCAGCGTCCCAGGGGCTGGTGAAGCTTTCTTT,CSVPGAGEAFF
TRBJ2-2,.,TRBV12-2,.,TGTGCAAGTCGCGCCCGCACGACAGAAACTGGGGAGCTGTTTTTT,CASRARTTETGELFF
TRBJ2-1,.,TRBV4-3,.,TGCGCCAGCAGCCGATCGGCGGGCCTAAACAATGAGCAGTTCTTC,CASSRSAGLNNEQFF
TRBJ1-1,.,TRBV9,.,TGTGCCAGCAGCGTAGCCCGGAACACTGAAGCTTTCTTT,CASSVARNTEAFF
TRBJ2-1,.,TRBV10-1,.,TGCGCCAGCAGTGAAGTAGGGGGGCCGGGAGGCTATGAGCAGTTCTTC,CASSEVGGPGGYEQFF
TRBJ1-1,.,TRBV7-2,.,TGTGCCAGCAGCTTACTAGCCAGGAGGCAAACTGAAGCTTTCTTT,CASSLLARRQTEAFF
TRBJ2-3,TRBD2,TRBV5-1,.,TGCGCCAGCAGCTTGGGGAGCGGGGGGTCAACTAGCACAGATACGCAGTATTTT,CASSLGSGGSTSTDTQYF
TRBJ2-2,.,TRBV9,once,TGTGCCAGCAGCGCGGCCTCGGGGGGCAGAGGGACCGGGGAGCTGTTTTTT,CASSAASGGRGTGELFF
TRBJ1-4,TRBD1,TRBV10-3,.,TGTGCCATCACCGAGGACAGGGAAAAACTGTTTTTT,CAITEDREKLFF
TRBJ1-5,TRBD1,TRBV6-5,.,TGTGCCAGCGGACAGGGGGCACGAAATCAGCCCCAGCATTTT,CASGQGARNQPQHF
TRBJ1-1,.,TRBV19,few,TGTGCCAGTATAGACCGGGGGGGGGCCGCTGAAGCTTTCTTT,CASIDRGGAAEAFF
TRBJ2-5,.,TRBV12-3/TRBV12-4,.,TGTGCCAGCAGTTTAACAGGTTACGAGACCCAGTACTTC,CASSLTGYETQYF
TRBJ1-2,.,TRBV9,.,TGTGCCAGCAGCGCCCGGGGAGGTCGGAACTATGGCTACACCTTC,CASSARGGRNYGYTF
TRBJ1-5,.,TRBV30,.,TGTGCCTGGAGTGTACAGGAGCATCAGCCCCAGCATTTT,CAWSVQEHQPQHF
TRBJ2-1,.,TRBV7-8,.,TGTGCCAGCAGCTCCGCTGAGGGTGAGCAGTTCTTC,CASSSAEGEQFF
TRBJ1-1,.,TRBV28,.,TGTGCCAGCAGTTTGGGACTTGAAGCTTTCTTT,CASSLGLEAFF
TRBJ2-2,.,TRBV14,.,TGTGCCAGCAGCCAAGATAGCCGGCAGGGTTTCGGGGAGCTGTTTTTT,CASSQDSRQGFGELFF
TRBJ1-2,.,TRBV21-1,.,TGTGCCAGCACCCTTAACATGGGTGGGGGGAGAGGCTACACCTTC,CASTLNMGGGRGYTF
TRBJ1-4,TRBD1,TRBV29-1,.,TGCAGCGTTGATCCAGGGACAGATGAAAAACTGTTTTTT,CSVDPGTDEKLFF
TRBJ2-1,TRBD1,TRBV5-5,.,TGTGCCAGCAGCCCTATTCCGGGACAGGGAGCGAATGAGCAGTTCTTC,CASSPIPGQGANEQFF